This T cell receptor beta chain was identified in a study of read filtering for tumor transcriptome and immune sequencing. Study background: Revised staging placed eight or nine patients in R-ISS I, approximately 16 in II, about seven in III.

In its sample, this clonotype was seen many times. Molecular barcoded adaptors covering alpha/delta and beta/gamma chains were used on roughly 400 ng RNA. TCRdb called the reads again in MiXCR, with one record for every CDR3 protein. The sample lists about 90,000 distinct CDR3 sequences; 9% to 15% were seen once. CDR1 is SQVTM, CDR2 ANQGSEA, per germline. The CDR3 is 12 residues long. J was trimmed by 5 bases and V by 7 bases; bases with no gene match: 6. Every patient had bone marrow sampled while the disease was active. The sequence was collected from a donor aged 40 or older with multiple myeloma. The chain carries TRBV29-1 and TRBJ2-5, with TRBD1 matching 8 bases. Material: a population of CD138-negative cells sorted from bone marrow. The CDR3 region is CSALQGAETQYF. The CDR3 DNA reads as TGCAGCGCCCTTCAGGGGGCGGAGACCCAGTACTTC.